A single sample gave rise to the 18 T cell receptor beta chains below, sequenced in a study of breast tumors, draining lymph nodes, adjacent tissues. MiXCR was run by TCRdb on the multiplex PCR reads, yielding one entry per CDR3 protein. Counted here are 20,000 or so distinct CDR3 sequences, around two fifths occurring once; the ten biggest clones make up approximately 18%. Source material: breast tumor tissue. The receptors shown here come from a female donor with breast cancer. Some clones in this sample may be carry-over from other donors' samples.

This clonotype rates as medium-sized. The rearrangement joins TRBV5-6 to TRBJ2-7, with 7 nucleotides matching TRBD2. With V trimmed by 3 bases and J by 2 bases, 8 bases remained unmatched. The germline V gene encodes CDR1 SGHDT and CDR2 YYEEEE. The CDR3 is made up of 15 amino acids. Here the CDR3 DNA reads TGTGCCAGCAGCTCGGGGGGTCCTGGGACCTACGAGCAGTACTTC. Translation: CASSSGGPGTYEQYF.

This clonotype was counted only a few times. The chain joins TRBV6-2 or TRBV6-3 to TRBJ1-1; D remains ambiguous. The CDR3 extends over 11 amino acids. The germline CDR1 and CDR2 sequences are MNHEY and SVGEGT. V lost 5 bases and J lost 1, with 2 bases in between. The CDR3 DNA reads TGTGCCAGCAGTACGAACACTGAAGCTTTCTTT. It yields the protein CASSTNTEAFF.

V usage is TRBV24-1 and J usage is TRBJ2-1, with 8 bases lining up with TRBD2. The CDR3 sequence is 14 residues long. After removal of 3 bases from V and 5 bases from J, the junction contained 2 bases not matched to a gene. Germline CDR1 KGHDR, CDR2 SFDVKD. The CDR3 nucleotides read TGTGCCACCAGTGATAGCGGGAGAAACAATGAGCAGTTCTTC. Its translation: CATSDSGRNNEQFF.

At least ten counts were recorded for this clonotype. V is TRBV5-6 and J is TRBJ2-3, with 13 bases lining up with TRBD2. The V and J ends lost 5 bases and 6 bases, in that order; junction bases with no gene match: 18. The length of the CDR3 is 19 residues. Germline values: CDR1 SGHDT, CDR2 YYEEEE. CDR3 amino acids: CASRVLLAGGPRSADTQYF. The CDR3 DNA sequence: TGTGCCAGCAGGGTACTACTAGCGGGAGGGCCGAGGTCAGCGGATACGCAGTATTTT.

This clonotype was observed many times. CDR3 nucleotide sequence: TGTGCCAGCACCCAGCAGACTAGCGGGAGTTTAAATGAGCAGTTCTTC. Translated: CASTQQTSGSLNEQFF. The rearrangement uses TRBV12-3 or TRBV12-4 and TRBJ2-1; 12 bases line up with TRBD2. The CDR3 length is 16 residues. V trimming: 7 bases; J trimming: 7 bases; junction bases outside the gene matches: 11.

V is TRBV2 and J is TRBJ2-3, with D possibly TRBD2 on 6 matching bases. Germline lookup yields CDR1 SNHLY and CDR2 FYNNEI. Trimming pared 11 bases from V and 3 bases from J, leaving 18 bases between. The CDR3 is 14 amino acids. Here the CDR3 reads CAGTGTFRTDTQYF. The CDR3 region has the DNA TGTGCCGGCACCGGGACTTTCCGGACAGATACGCAGTATTTT.

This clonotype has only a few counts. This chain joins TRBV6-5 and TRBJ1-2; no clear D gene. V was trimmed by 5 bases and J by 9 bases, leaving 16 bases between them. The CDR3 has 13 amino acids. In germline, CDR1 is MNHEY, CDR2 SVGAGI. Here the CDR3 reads CASSHSEGGSYTF. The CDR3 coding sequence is TGTGCCAGCAGTCATAGTGAGGGTGGGAGCTACACCTTC.

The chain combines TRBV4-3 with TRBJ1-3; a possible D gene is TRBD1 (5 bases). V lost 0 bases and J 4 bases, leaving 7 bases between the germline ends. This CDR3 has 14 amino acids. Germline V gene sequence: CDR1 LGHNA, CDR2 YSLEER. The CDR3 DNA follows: TGCGCCAGCAGCCAAGACCCAGGGGGAAACACCATATATTTT. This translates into CASSQDPGGNTIYF.

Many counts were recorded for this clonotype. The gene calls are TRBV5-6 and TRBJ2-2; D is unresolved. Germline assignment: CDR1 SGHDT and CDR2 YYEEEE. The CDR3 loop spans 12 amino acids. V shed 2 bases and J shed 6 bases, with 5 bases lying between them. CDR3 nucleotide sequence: TGTGCCAGCAGCTTTAATTCCGGGGAGCTGTTTTTT. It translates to CASSFNSGELFF.

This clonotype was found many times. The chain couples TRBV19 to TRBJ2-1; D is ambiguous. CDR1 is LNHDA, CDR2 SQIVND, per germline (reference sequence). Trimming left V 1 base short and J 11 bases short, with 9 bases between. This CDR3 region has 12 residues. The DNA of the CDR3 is TGTGCCAGTAGTATAGTTGGGAATCAGCAGTTCTTC. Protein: CASSIVGNQQFF.

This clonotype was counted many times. The CDR3 nucleotides are TGTGCCAGCAGTTCATCCCGGGCCCAGTACTTC. Translated, it gives CASSSSRAQYF. The chain combines TRBV12-3 or TRBV12-4 with TRBJ2-5; no clear D gene. The CDR3 is 11 amino acids. V lost 4 bases, J lost 9 bases, and 9 bases lay in between.

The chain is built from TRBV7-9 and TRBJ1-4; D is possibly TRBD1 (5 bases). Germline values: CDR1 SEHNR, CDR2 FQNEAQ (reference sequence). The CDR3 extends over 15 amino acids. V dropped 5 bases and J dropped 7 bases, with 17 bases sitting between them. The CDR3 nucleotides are TGTGCCAGCAGCATTACAACGGGTGGGGGTGAAAAACTGTTTTTT. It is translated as CASSITTGGGEKLFF.

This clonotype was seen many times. The CDR3 sequence: CASSLSAVWTDTQYF. The CDR3 nucleotides are TGTGCCAGCAGCTTGTCGGCGGTTTGGACAGATACGCAGTATTTT. The V call is TRBV5-8, the J call TRBJ2-3, with unresolved D. CDR3 length: 15 residues. Germline V CDR1 and CDR2: SGHTS, YDEGEE. Trimming removed 1 base at V and 3 bases at J, with 12 bases between.

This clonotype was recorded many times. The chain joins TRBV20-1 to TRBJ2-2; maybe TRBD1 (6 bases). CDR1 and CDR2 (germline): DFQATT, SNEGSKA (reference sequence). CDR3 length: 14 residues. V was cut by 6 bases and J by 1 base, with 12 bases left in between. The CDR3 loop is CSARPRGNTGELFF. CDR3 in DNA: TGCAGTGCCCGCCCCAGGGGGAACACCGGGGAGCTGTTTTTT.

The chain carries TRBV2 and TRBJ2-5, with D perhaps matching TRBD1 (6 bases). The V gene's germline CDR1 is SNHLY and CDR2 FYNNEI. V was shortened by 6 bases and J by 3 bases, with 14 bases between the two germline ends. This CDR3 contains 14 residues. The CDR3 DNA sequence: TGTGCCAGCAGCAGCCGGGGACAAGAAGAGACCCAGTACTTC. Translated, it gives CASSSRGQEETQYF.

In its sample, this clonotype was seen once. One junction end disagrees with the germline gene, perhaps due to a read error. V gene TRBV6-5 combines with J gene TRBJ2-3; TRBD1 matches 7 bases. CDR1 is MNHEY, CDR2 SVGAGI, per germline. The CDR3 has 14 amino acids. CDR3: CASSMTGSTDTQYF. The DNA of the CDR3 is TGCGCCAGCAGTATGACAGGGAGCACAGATACGCAGTATTTT.

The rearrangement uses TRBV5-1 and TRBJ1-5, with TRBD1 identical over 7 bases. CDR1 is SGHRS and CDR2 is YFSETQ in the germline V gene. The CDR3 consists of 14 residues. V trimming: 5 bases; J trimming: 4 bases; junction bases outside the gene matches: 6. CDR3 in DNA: TGCGCCAGCAGATCCGGGACAGCTAATCAGCCCCAGCATTTT. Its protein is CASRSGTANQPQHF.

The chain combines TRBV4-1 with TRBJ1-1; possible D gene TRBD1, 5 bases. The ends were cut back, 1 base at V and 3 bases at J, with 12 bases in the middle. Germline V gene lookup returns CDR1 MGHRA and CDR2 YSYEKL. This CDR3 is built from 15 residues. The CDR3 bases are TGCGCCAGCAGCCAAGGAGCAGCACAGGACACTGAAGCTTTCTTT. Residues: CASSQGAAQDTEAFF.